This T cell receptor beta chain originates from a study of vaccination and CD4 T cells after COVID-19. The overall study: Cultures serving as controls received a peptide pool (CEFX or HIV-1 Nef) or no peptide.

The germline V gene has CDR1 MNHEY and CDR2 SMNVEV (reference sequence). V shed 3 bases and J shed 1 base, with 6 bases lying between them. The CDR3 has 13 amino acids. As to treatment: approximately nine-day PBMC culture with coronavirus spike peptide pools or control peptides (ViraFEST assay). The unexposed donor's CD4+ T cells were collected before the COVID-19 pandemic (2011-2018). Every well contained over 1.5 million PBMCs, which were grown with about 9.2 IU/ml IL-2 and roughly 9.7 ug/ml peptide pools. An Oncomine TCR Beta short-read assay was used to sequence the DNA from cultured CD4+ T cells. It was from cultured CD4+ T cells that genomic DNA was extracted. TCRdb re-derived calls from the PCR reads in MiXCR, one entry per CDR3 protein. In the table there are approximately 8,800 distinct CDR3 sequences, around 35% of which are singletons. Findings of the study overall: SARS-CoV-2-reactive clonotypes rose nonsignificantly, with the median going from approximately 21 to 40.

As concerns this clonotype: Its specificity is unknown.

The chain combines TRBV27 with TRBJ1-2, with D perhaps matching TRBD1 (5 bases). What was sequenced was CD4+ T cells from blood, cultured in vitro. The receptor comes from a human donor in good health. In DNA form, the CDR3 reads TGTGCCAGCAGTTTGAGGGGTAACTATGGCTACACCTTC. Translating it yields CASSLRGNYGYTF.